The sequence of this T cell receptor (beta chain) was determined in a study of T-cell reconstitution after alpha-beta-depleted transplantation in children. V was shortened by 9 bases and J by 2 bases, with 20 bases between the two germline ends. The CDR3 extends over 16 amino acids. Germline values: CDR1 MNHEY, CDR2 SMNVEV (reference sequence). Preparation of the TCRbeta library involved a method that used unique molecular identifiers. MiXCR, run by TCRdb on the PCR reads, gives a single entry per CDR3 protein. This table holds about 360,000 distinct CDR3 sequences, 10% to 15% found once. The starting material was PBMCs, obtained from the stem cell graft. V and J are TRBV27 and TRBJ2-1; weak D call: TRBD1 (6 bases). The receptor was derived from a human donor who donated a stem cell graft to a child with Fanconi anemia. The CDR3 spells CASYPLGTLAYNEQFF. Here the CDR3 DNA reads TGTGCCAGTTATCCCTTAGGGACACTAGCCTACAATGAGCAGTTCTTC.